This TCR beta chain was identified in a study of cytomegalovirus exposure and HLA in healthy donors. The PCR ran on 60 Vbeta and 13 Jbeta primers. TCRdb keeps only in-frame clones here, not all; method: immunoSEQ multiplex PCR. Here the sample spans 95,000 to 150,000 clones, 76% being singletons. About this clone: Its target is unknown.

Germline values: CDR1 MNHNS, CDR2 SASEGT. Between the trimmed V and J ends, which lost 4 bases and 1 base, there was a span of 7 bases. This CDR3 is built from 13 residues. Findings of the study overall: Many donors shared some public TCRs, even though most TCR sequences were rare. There was a cluster of highly shared sequence variants that was likely a sequencing artifact.

This TCR came from a man aged 50 to 59 in good health and CMV-seronegative. The rearrangement joins TRBV6-1 to TRBJ1-1; possibly TRBD1 for D (6 bases). The sequencing input was PBMCs. CDR3 DNA sequence: TGTGCCAGCAGTGCACAGGGGAACACTGAAGCTTTCTTT. Translating gives CASSAQGNTEAFF.